The clone carrying this T cell receptor (beta chain) was counted at least ten times. Its specificity is not known. This sample is drawn from a study of spatial heterogeneity in lung cancer. Points from the study as a whole: Relative to follow-up, resection was when ubiquitous expanded tumor TCRs appeared more in blood.

V shed 2 bases and J shed 0 bases, with 14 bases lying between them. The CDR3 length is 16 residues. Germline-derived CDR1 and CDR2 are KGHSH and LQKENI. Carried by each TCR cDNA molecule was a unique molecular identifier. Via MiXCR, TCRdb re-called the 5' RACE reads, giving one row per CDR3 protein. The data show tens of thousands of distinct CDR3 sequences, with 4% to 6% seen just once and roughly 25% held by the top ten. The time point denotes: sample taken at primary tumor resection. Frozen PBMC, nontumor lung or tumor provided whole RNA, which was sequenced unsorted. The clonotype originates from a female donor with early-stage non-small cell lung cancer. The chain carries TRBV18 and TRBJ2-7; D tentatively fits TRBD1 or TRBD2 (5 bases each). Material: PBMCs, obtained at surgery. CDR3: CASSPGIGATSYEQYF. The CDR3 DNA reads TGTGCCAGCTCACCAGGAATCGGGGCGACCTCCTACGAGCAGTACTTC.